The clone carrying this T cell receptor (beta chain) was counted only a few times. The antigen remains unidentified. The CDR3 totals 17 residues. With 5 bases clipped from V and 7 bases from J, the junction kept 17 bases outside the gene matches. The germline gives CDR1 MDHEN, CDR2 SYDVKM. This entry is derived from a study of cytomegalovirus exposure and HLA in healthy donors. Study-wide context: Within the Caucasian-associated ancestry cluster were under 85% of the approximately 400 genotyped donors. General study results and limits: The availability of immune exposure information extended only to CMV serostatus. Accurate predictions that matched the HLA-A and HLA-B alleles of most subjects were reportedly made from TCR beta sequences.

PCR involved 60 Vbeta and 13 Jbeta primers. Assay used: immunoSEQ multiplex PCR; TCRdb lists only in-frame clones, some missing. The data contain over 150,000 clones, around 65% of them singletons. Specimen: PBMCs. The clonotype was recovered from a middle-aged woman in good health and CMV-seropositive. The genes are TRBV28 and TRBJ2-1; 7 nucleotides line up with TRBD1. The CDR3 bases are TGTGCCAGCAGTACATACCCTGGAACAGGGGTTCCGAATGAGCAGTTCTTC. This sequence encodes CASSTYPGTGVPNEQFF.